The clone carrying this T cell receptor (beta chain) has ten or more counts. One end of the junction fails to match germline, which may point to a read error. The sample is drawn from a study of response to subunit inactivated influenza vaccine. The CDR3 is made up of 12 amino acids. Germline CDR1 and CDR2: SEHNR and FQNEAQ (reference sequence). One entry per CDR3 protein results from TCRdb running MiXCR on the RT-PCR reads. The table has about 170,000 distinct CDR3 sequences, around 12% seen once. This sample also appeared in a second study, on T cells expressing NK-cell markers. As reported in that work: Template switching by 5'RACE with UMIs generated the TCR beta cDNA.

This receptor was obtained from a man in his fifties who received an inactivated influenza vaccine. The chain recombines TRBV7-9 with TRBJ1-2, with 10 positions matching TRBD1. The source material was CD8+ T cells sorted from PBMCs, sampled about 11 days after vaccination. DNA of the CDR3: TGTGCCAGCAGCTTACCCGGGACAGGGGAAGCCTTC. Translating gives CASSLPGTGEAF.